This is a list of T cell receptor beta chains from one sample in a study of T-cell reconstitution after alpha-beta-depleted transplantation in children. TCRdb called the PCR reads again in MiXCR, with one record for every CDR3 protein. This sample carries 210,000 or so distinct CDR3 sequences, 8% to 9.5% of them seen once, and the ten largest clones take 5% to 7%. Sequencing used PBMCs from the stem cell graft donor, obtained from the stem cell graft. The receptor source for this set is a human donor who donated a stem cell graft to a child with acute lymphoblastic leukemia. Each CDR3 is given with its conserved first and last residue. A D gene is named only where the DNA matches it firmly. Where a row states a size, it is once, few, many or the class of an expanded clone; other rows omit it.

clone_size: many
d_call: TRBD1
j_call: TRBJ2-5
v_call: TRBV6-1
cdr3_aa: CASSPPGQGLRGQETQYF
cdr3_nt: TGTGCCAGCAGCCCCCCGGGACAGGGACTGAGGGGCCAAGAGACCCAGTACTTC

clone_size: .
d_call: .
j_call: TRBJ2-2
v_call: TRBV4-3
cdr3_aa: CASRDYTGELFF
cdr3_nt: TGCGCCAGCAGGGATTACACCGGGGAGCTGTTTTTT

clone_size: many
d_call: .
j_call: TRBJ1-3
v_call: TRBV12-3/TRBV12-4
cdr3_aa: CASSPGVAGNTIYF
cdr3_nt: TGTGCCAGCAGCCCTGGGGTAGCTGGAAACACCATATATTTT

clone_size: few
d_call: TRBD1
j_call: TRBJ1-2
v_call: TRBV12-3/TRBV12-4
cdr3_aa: CASRRPGQGIPNYGYTF
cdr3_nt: TGTGCCAGCAGGCGTCCGGGACAGGGCATCCCTAACTATGGCTACACCTTC

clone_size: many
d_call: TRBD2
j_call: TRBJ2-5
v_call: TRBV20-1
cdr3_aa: CSASVTSGQETQYF
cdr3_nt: TGCAGTGCTAGTGTCACTAGCGGTCAAGAGACCCAGTACTTC

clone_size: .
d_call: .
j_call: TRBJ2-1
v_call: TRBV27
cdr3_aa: CASSRAYNEQFF
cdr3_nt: TGTGCCAGCAGCCGGGCGTACAATGAGCAGTTCTTC

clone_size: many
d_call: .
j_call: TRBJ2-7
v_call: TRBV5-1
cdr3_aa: CASSWGSGGTHEQYF
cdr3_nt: TGCGCCAGCAGCTGGGGGTCTGGAGGGACCCACGAGCAGTACTTC

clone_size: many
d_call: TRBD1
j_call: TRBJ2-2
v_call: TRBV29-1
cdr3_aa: CSVADRDTGELFF
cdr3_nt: TGCAGCGTTGCGGACAGGGACACCGGGGAGCTGTTTTTT

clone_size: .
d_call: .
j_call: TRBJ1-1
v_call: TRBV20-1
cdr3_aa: CSAIPLVFDTEAFF
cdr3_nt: TGCAGTGCCATTCCCTTGGTTTTTGACACTGAAGCTTTCTTT

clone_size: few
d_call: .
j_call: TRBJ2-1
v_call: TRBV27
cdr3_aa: CASSGGGSVNEQFF
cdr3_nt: TGTGCCAGCAGTGGGGGGGGCTCCGTCAATGAGCAGTTCTTC

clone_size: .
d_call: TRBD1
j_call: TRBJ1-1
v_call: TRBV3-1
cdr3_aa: CTCSQRGQGAPSGTEAFF
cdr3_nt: TGTACCTGCAGTCAAAGGGGTCAGGGGGCGCCTTCGGGAACTGAAGCTTTCTTT

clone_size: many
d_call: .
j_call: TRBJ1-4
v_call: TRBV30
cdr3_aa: CAWSSTGTGREKLFF
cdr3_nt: TGTGCCTGGAGTTCGACCGGGACGGGTAGGGAAAAACTGTTTTTT

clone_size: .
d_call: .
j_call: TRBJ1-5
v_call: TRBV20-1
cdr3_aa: CSARPSNQPQHF
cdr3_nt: TGCAGTGCGAGACCCAGCAATCAGCCCCAGCATTTT

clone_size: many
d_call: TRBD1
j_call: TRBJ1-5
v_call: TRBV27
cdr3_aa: CASSQQGIGQPQHF
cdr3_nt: TGTGCCAGCAGCCAACAGGGGATAGGTCAGCCCCAGCATTTT

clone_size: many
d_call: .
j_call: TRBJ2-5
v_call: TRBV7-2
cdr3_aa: CASSPLVGQETQYF
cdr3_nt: TGTGCCAGCAGCCCCCTGGTAGGGCAAGAGACCCAGTACTTC

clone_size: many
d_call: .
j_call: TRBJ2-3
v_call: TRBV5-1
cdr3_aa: CASRAQSTDTQYF
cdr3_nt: TGCGCCAGCAGAGCCCAAAGCACAGATACGCAGTATTTT

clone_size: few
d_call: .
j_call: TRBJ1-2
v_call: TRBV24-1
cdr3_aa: CATSKNRDGYTF
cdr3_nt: TGTGCCACCAGTAAGAACAGGGATGGCTACACCTTC

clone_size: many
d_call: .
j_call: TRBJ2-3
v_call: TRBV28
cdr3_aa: CASSWERGSTDTQYF
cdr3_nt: TGTGCCAGCAGTTGGGAGAGGGGAAGCACAGATACGCAGTATTTT

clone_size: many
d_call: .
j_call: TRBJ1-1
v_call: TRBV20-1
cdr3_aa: CSARWGVNTEAFF
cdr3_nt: TGCAGTGCTAGATGGGGGGTGAACACTGAAGCTTTCTTT

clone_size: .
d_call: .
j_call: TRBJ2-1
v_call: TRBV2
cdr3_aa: CASSELERSSYNEQFF
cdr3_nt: TGTGCCAGCAGTGAATTGGAACGGAGCTCCTACAATGAGCAGTTCTTC

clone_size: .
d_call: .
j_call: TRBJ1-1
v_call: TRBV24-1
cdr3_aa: CATSDLHRGLSGTEAFF
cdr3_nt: TGTGCCACCAGTGATTTGCACCGGGGTCTATCCGGGACTGAAGCTTTCTTT

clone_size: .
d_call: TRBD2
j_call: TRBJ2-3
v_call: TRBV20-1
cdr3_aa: CSASSGSVRTDTQYF
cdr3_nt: TGCAGTGCTAGTAGCGGGTCGGTGAGGACAGATACGCAGTATTTT

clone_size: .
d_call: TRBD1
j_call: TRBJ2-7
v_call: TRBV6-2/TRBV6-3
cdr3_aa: CASRTGITYEQYF
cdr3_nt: TGTGCCAGCAGGACAGGGATTACCTACGAGCAGTACTTC

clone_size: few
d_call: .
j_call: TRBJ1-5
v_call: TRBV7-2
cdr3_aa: CASSLGPGSGQPQHF
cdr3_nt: TGTGCCAGCAGCTTAGGGCCAGGTTCGGGGCAGCCCCAGCATTTT

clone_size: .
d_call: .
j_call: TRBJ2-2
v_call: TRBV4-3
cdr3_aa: CASSLTVLTGELFF
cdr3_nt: TGCGCCAGCAGCCTCACCGTGCTAACCGGGGAGCTGTTTTTT

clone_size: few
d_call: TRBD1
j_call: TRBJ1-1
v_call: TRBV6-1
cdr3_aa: CATFAGQGAVNTEAFF
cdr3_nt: TGTGCCACCTTTGCCGGACAGGGGGCTGTTAACACTGAAGCTTTCTTT

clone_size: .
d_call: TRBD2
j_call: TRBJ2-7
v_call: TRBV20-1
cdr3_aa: CCARGRQGGNLSYEQYF
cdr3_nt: TGCTGTGCTAGAGGCCGGCAGGGAGGGAATTTGTCCTACGAGCAGTACTTC

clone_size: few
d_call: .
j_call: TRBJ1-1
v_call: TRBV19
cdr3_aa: CASSRRPKNTEAFF
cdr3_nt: TGTGCCAGTAGTAGACGACCGAAGAACACTGAAGCTTTCTTT

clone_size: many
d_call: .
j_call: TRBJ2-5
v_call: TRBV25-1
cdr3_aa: CASSGSGETQYF
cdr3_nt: TGTGCCAGCAGTGGGTCAGGGGAGACCCAGTACTTC

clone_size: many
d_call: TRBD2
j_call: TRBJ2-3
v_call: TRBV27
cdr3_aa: CASSLSRGGADTQYF
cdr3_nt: TGTGCCAGCAGTTTATCGCGCGGGGGGGCAGATACGCAGTATTTT

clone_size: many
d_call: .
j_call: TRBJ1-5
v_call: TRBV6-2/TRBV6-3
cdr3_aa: CASSYWQGQPQHF
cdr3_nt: TGTGCCAGCAGTTACTGGCAGGGCCAGCCCCAGCATTTT

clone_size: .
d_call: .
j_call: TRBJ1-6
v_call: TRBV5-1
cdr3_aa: CASSTGEGSPLHF
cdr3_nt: TGCGCCAGCAGTACGGGGGAAGGGTCACCCCTCCACTTT

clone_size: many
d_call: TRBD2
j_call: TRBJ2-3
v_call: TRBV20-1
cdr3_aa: CSARPLTSGPSTDTQYF
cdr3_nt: TGCAGTGCTAGACCTTTGACTAGCGGGCCCAGCACAGATACGCAGTATTTT

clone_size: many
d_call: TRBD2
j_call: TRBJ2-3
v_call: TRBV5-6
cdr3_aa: CASSALAGGPSTQYF
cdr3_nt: TGTGCCAGCAGCGCACTAGCGGGGGGGCCGAGTACGCAGTATTTT

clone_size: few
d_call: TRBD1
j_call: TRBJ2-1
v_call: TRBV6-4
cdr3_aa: CASSPQGQGVGEQFF
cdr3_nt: TGTGCCAGCAGTCCCCAGGGACAGGGGGTTGGTGAGCAGTTCTTC

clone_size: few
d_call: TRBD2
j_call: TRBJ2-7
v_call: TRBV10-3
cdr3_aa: CAISEAGGPATYEQYF
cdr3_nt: TGTGCCATCAGTGAGGCGGGGGGCCCTGCTACCTACGAGCAGTACTTC

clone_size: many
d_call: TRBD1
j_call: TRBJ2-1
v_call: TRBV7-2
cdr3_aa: CASSQTGGGYNEQFF
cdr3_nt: TGTGCCAGCAGCCAGACAGGGGGCGGCTACAATGAGCAGTTCTTC

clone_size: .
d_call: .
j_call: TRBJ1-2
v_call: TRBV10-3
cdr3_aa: CAISESTGYGYTF
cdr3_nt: TGTGCCATCAGTGAGTCTACCGGCTATGGCTACACCTTC

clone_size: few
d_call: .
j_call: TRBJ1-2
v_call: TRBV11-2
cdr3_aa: CASSFGVLEGF
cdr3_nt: TGTGCCAGCAGCTTTGGTGTGCTCGAGGGATTC

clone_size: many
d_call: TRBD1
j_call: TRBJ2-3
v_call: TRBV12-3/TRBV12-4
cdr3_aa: CASSLQGARTDTQYF
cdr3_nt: TGTGCCAGCAGTTTACAGGGGGCGCGTACAGATACGCAGTATTTT

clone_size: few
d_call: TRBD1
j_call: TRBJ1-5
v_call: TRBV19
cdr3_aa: CASSGDRVQPQHF
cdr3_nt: TGTGCCAGTAGTGGCGACAGGGTCCAGCCCCAGCATTTT

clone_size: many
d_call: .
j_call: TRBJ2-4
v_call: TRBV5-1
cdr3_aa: CASSAGGLAKNIQYF
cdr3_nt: TGCGCCAGCAGTGCAGGCGGATTAGCCAAAAACATTCAGTACTTC

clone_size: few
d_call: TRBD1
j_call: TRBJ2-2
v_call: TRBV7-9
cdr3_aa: CASSRGQETNTGELFF
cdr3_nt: TGTGCCAGCAGCAGAGGACAGGAGACGAACACCGGGGAGCTGTTTTTT

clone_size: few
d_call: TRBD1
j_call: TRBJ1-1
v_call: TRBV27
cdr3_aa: CASSFTGQGNTEAFF
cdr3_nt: TGTGCCAGCAGTTTCACGGGACAGGGGAACACTGAAGCTTTCTTT

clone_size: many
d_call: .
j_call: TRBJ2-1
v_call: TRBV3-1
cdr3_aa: CASSQVAISYNEQFF
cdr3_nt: TGTGCCAGCAGCCAAGTAGCAATCTCCTACAATGAGCAGTTCTTC

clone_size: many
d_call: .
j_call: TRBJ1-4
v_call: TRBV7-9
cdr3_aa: CASSLFDEKLFF
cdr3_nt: TGTGCCAGCAGCTTATTTGATGAAAAACTGTTTTTT

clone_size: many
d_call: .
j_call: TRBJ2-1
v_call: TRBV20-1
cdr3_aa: CSATFAGLSEQFF
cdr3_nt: TGCAGTGCTACCTTCGCGGGACTCAGTGAGCAGTTCTTC

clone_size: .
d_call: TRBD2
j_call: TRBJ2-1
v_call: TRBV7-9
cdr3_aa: CASSHERGGSYNEQFF
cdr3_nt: TGTGCCAGCAGCCACGAGCGGGGGGGGTCCTACAATGAGCAGTTCTTC

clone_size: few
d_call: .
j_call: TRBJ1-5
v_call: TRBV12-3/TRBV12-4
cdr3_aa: CASTPSRSGQPQHF
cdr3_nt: TGTGCCAGCACCCCTAGCCGCTCGGGTCAGCCCCAGCATTTT

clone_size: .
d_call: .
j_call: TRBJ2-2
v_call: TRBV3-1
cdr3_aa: CASSQFQGTGELFF
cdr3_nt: TGTGCCAGCAGCCAGTTCCAGGGCACCGGGGAGCTGTTTTTT

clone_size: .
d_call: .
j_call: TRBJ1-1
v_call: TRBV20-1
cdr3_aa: CSASYRLGSGTEAFF
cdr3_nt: TGCAGTGCTAGCTATCGGCTGGGATCCGGCACTGAAGCTTTCTTT

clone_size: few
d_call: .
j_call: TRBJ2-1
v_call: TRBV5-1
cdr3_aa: CASSPDRGTYNEQFF
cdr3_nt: TGCGCCAGCAGCCCCGATCGAGGAACCTACAATGAGCAGTTCTTC

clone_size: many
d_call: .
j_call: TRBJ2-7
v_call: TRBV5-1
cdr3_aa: CASRSNYEQYF
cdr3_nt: TGCGCCAGCAGGTCCAACTACGAGCAGTACTTC

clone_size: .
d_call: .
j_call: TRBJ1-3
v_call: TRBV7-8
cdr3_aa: CASSLVAGTGNTIYF
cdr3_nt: TGTGCCAGCAGCTTAGTGGCAGGGACTGGAAACACCATATATTTT

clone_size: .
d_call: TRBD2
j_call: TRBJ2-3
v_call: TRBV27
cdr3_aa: CASIRTSGGYTQYF
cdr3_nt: TGTGCCAGCATTCGGACTAGCGGGGGATATACGCAGTATTTT

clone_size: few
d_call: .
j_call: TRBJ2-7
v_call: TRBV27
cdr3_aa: CASSPKARTPYEQYF
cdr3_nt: TGTGCCAGCAGTCCCAAGGCTCGGACCCCCTACGAGCAGTACTTC

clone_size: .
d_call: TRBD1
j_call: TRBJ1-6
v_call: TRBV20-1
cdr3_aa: CSARDLRTGNSPLHF
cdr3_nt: TGCAGTGCTAGAGATCTTAGGACAGGGAATTCACCCCTCCACTTT

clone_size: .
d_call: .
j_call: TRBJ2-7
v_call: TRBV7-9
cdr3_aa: CASSRDGGSYEQYF
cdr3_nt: TGTGCCAGCAGCCGGGATGGGGGGTCCTACGAGCAGTACTTC

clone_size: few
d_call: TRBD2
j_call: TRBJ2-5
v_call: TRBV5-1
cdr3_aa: CASSYSTSGAETQYF
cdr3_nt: TGCGCCAGCAGCTACTCGACTAGCGGGGCGGAGACCCAGTACTTC

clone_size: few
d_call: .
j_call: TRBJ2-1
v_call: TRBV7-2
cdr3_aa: CASSTYRISLEQFF
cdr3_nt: TGTGCCAGCAGCACCTACAGGATTTCACTTGAGCAGTTCTTC